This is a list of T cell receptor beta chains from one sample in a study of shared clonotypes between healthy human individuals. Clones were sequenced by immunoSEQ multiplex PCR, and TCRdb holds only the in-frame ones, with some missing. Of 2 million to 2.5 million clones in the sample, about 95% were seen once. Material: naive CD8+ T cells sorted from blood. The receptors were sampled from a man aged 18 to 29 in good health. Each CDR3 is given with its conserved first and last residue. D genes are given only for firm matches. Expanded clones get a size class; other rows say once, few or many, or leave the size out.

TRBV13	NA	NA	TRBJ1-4	TGTGCCAGCAGCGAGCAGGGAAATGAAAAACTGTTTTTT	CASSEQGNEKLFF
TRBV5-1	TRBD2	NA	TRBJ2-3	TGCGCCAGCAGCTTGGCCGGGGCTAGCGGCCTCACAGATACGCAGTATTTT	CASSLAGASGLTDTQYF
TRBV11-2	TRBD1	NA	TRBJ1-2	TGTGCCAGCAGCTTAGGAGAACAGGGGGCCTATGGCTACACCTTC	CASSLGEQGAYGYTF
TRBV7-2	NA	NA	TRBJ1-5	TGTGCCAGCAGCTCACACGGGGCAAGCAATCAGCCCCAGCATTTT	CASSSHGASNQPQHF
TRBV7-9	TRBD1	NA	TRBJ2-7	TGTGCCAGCAGCTTAGTCTTACAGGGACAGCTGGCCTACGAGCAGTACTTC	CASSLVLQGQLAYEQYF
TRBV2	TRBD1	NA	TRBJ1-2	TGTGCCAGCAGCTGGGACAGGTCGGCCTCTTTGGTCTATGGCTACACCTTC	CASSWDRSASLVYGYTF
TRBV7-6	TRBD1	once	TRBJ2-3	TGTGCCAGCAGCTTAGCCCGGACAGGGGGGACAGATACGCAGTATTTT	CASSLARTGGTDTQYF
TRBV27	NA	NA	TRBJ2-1	TGTGCCAGCAGGACCGAACTTAGGGATGAGCAGTTCTTC	CASRTELRDEQFF
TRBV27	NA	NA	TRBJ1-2	TGTGCCAGCAGTTTAGGGGGGGGCCGTGGCTATGGCTACACCTTC	CASSLGGGRGYGYTF
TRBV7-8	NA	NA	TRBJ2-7	TGTGCCAGCAGCTTTAGAGGGCGGGATCCCTCGAGGGAGCAGTACTTC	CASSFRGRDPSREQYF
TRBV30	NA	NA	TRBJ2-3	TGTGCCTGGAGTCCTTCGGGCTTCCAGGGGGATACGCAGTATTTT	CAWSPSGFQGDTQYF
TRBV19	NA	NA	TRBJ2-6	TGTGCCAGTAGCATACCGACGGGCACCGAGAACTCTGGGGCCAACGTCCTGACTTTC	CASSIPTGTENSGANVLTF
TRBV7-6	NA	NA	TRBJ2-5	TGTGCCAGCAGCCACGGGTTGGTAGCGGAAGAGACCCAGTACTTC	CASSHGLVAEETQYF
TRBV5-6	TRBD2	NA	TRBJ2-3	TGTGCCAGCAGCTTATTGGGACTAGCGGGAGCAGGAGCCACAGATACGCAGTATTTT	CASSLLGLAGAGATDTQYF
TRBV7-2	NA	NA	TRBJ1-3	TGTGCCAGCAGCTTTCTCCCGCATTCTGGAAACACCATATATTTT	CASSFLPHSGNTIYF
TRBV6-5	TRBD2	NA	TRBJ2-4	TGTGCCAGCTTCCAGACTAGCGGGAGTGACATTCAGTACTTC	CASFQTSGSDIQYF
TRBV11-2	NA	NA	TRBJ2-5	TGTGCCAGCAGCTTAGATCTGAACGCAGAGACCCAGTACTTC	CASSLDLNAETQYF
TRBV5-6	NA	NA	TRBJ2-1	TGTGCCAGCAGCTTAGTGTACGTGGGCTACAATGAGCAGTTCTTC	CASSLVYVGYNEQFF
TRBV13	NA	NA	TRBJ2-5	TGTGCCAGCAGCACCCAACGGGGGACCCAGTACTTC	CASSTQRGTQYF
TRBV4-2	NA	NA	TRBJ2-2	TGTGCCAGCAGTCAAGGGGGCACCGGGGAGCTGTTTTTT	CASSQGGTGELFF
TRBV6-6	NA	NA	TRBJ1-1	TGTGCCAGCAGTTACTCGAGCGGGAGTGACACTGAAGCTTTCTTT	CASSYSSGSDTEAFF
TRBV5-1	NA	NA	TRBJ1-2	TGCGCCAGCAGCTTGGCCACAGGGAGGGAAAGAGATGGCTACACCTTC	CASSLATGRERDGYTF
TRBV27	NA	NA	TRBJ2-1	TGTGCCAGCAGTTTAATCGGGAATGAGCAGTTCTTC	CASSLIGNEQFF